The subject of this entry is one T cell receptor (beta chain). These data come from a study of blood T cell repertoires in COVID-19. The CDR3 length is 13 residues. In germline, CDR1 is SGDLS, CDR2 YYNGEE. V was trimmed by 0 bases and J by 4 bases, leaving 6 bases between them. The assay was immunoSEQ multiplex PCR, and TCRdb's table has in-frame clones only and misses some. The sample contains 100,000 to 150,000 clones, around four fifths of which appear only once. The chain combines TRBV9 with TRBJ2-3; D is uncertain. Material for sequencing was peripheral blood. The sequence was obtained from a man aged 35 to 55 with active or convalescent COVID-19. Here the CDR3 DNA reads TGTGCCAGCAGCGTAGGAGGCGCAGATACGCAGTATTTT. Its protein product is CASSVGGADTQYF.